This TCR beta chain came from a study of cytomegalovirus exposure and HLA in healthy donors. The CDR3 totals 17 residues. Germline V CDR1 and CDR2: SGHAT, FQNNGV. The V and J ends lost 3 bases and 5 bases, in that order; junction bases with no gene match: 15. As for this clone: Its cognate antigen is unknown.

Study outcomes and limitations: Most likely, a cluster of highly shared sequence variants arose as a sequencing artifact.

The PCR contained 60 Vbeta and 13 Jbeta primers. The table came from immunoSEQ multiplex PCR; TCRdb's copy has only in-frame clones and leaves some out. The data hold 270,000 or so clones, with 75% to 90% observed a single time. The source is a man aged 40-49 years in good health and CMV-seropositive. V is TRBV11-2 and J is TRBJ1-1; 7 nucleotides match TRBD1. Sequencing was carried out using PBMCs. The DNA for the CDR3 is TGTGCCAGCAGCTTCGGCTTAGGGCAGGGGGAATTGACTGAAGCTTTCTTT. It codes for CASSFGLGQGELTEAFF.